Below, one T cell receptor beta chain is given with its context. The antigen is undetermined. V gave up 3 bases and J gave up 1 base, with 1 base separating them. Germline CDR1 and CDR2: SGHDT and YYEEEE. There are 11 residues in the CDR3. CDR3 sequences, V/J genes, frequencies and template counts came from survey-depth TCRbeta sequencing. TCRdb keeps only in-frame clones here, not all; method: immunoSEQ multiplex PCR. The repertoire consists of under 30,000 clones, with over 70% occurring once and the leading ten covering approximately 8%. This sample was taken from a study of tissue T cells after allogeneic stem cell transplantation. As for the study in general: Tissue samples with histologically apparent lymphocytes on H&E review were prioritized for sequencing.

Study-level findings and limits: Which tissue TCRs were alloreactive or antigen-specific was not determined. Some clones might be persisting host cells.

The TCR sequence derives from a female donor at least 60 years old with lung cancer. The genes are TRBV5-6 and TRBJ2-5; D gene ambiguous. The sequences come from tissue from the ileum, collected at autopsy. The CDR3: CASSSQETQYF. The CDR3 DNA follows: TGTGCCAGCAGCTCCCAAGAGACCCAGTACTTC.